The subject of this entry is one T cell receptor (beta chain). The data derive from a study of T cells after yellow fever vaccination. 5'RACE template switching produced TCR cDNA carrying a universal primer site and UMIs. Each CDR3 protein gets one entry after TCRdb re-called the 5' RACE reads with MiXCR. The sample comprises approximately 330,000 distinct CDR3 sequences, over 4% of which are singletons, and about 26% rests with the top ten. This clonotype was obtained from a man aged 18 to 30 who received the YFV17D yellow fever vaccine. Sequencing was performed on PBMCs, taken 5 days after the yellow fever booster vaccination.

The CDR3 nucleotides are TGCGCCAGCGCTCCTGTCCAGAGCTCTGGAAACACCATATATTTT. As protein: CASAPVQSSGNTIYF. The chain joins TRBV5-1 to TRBJ1-3; D remains ambiguous. The ends were cut back, 7 bases at V and 0 bases at J, with 14 bases in the middle. Germline CDR1 SGHRS, CDR2 YFSETQ. The CDR3 sequence is 15 residues long.